The rows below give T cell receptor beta chains drawn from one sample of a study of T cell repertoires in cytomegalovirus infection. TCRdb re-called the reads through MiXCR, storing one row per CDR3 protein. Of 170,000 or so distinct CDR3 sequences in the sample, about 18% were seen once. Specimen: CD8+ T cells from PBMCs. The receptors were sampled from a human donor in good health (CMV status not recorded). Some clones in this sample may be carry-over from other donors' samples. Both conserved end residues are trimmed from each CDR3. A D gene is named only where the DNA matches it firmly.

>TRBV27|TRBD1|TRBJ1-2
ASSLPGQGRDGYT
>TRBV5-6|TRBD1|TRBJ2-3
ASSLPGQGAADTQY
>TRBV7-2|-|TRBJ2-1
ASSESTGNEQF
>TRBV29-1|-|TRBJ1-2
SVEGENYGYT
>TRBV29-1|-|TRBJ1-2
SVPDYGYT
>TRBV7-8|-|TRBJ1-2
ASSLSTGPANYGYT
>TRBV7-4|TRBD1|TRBJ1-4
ASSYPGQVPGSEKLF
>TRBV7-2|-|TRBJ1-1
ASSLHRANTEAF
>TRBV11-2|-|TRBJ1-1
ASSPGGGFAEAF
>TRBV7-6|TRBD2|TRBJ2-7
ASSLEAGAYEQY
>TRBV11-2|-|TRBJ2-5
ASSLQNSQETQY
>TRBV12-3/TRBV12-4|-|TRBJ2-7
ASSFSRNEQY
>TRBV7-9|-|TRBJ1-1
ASRGWNTEAF
>TRBV7-6|-|TRBJ2-7
ASSPGTGSYEQY
>TRBV10-3|-|TRBJ2-3
AISPSGPLDTQY
>TRBV28|-|TRBJ2-6
ASSLPGESVVRSGANVLT
>TRBV4-3|-|TRBJ1-1
ASSHQGGLTNTEAF
>TRBV12-3/TRBV12-4|-|TRBJ2-6
ASSFPSGANVLT
>TRBV7-2|-|TRBJ1-4
ASSPGQWGAEKLF
>TRBV10-1|-|TRBJ1-1
ASSDATGPNTEAF
>TRBV12-3/TRBV12-4|-|TRBJ2-4
ASSSAQGPAKNIQY
>TRBV20-1|-|TRBJ1-6
SPRFGVSPLH
>TRBV29-1|-|TRBJ2-1
SAGGGNAYNEQF
>TRBV11-2|-|TRBJ1-2
ASSLTPDTYYGYT
>TRBV6-6|TRBD2|TRBJ2-5
ASRHASGGSRETQY
>TRBV7-9|-|TRBJ2-3
ASSRLIGAADTQY
>TRBV29-1|TRBD1|TRBJ2-5
SVTGTGFQETQY
>TRBV6-2/TRBV6-3|TRBD1|TRBJ2-7
ASSGQGADEQY
>TRBV6-2/TRBV6-3|TRBD2|TRBJ2-2
ASSLGLAVNTGELF
>TRBV7-9|TRBD2|TRBJ2-3
ASSPPSGGTDTQY
>TRBV5-1|-|TRBJ1-1
ASSLGGEGDAEAF
>TRBV28|-|TRBJ1-1
ASSSPPRNTEAF
>TRBV12-5|TRBD1|TRBJ1-2
ASGLATTGNYGYT
>TRBV12-3/TRBV12-4|-|TRBJ1-2
ASSSTSLGIYGYT
>TRBV20-1|-|TRBJ1-1
SARGPDGRPNTEAF